This record covers a single TCR beta chain. No antigen is known for it. The input lacks base qualities; no much larger clone sits a single base away. The source of the sample is a study of vaccination and CD4 T cells after COVID-19 (dated by TCRdb to the early 2020s). Notes on the research overall: Every convalescent patient had a positive nasal swab PCR test for SARS-CoV-2, with mild disease in 8 to 10 patients and severe disease in one. Post-COVID blood samples were collected from convalescent patients a median of approximately 100 days after diagnosis, with a range of about 35 to 170 days. In roughly nine COVID-19 convalescent patients and a handful of infection-naive healthy vaccine recipients, the spike-specific CD4+ TCR repertoire before mRNA vaccination was compared with the repertoire after mRNA vaccination. Control cultures received a CEFX viral epitope pool as the positive control, an HIV-1 Nef peptide pool as the negative control, or no peptide. In the convalescent cohort there were six males and four females, among whom were two Hispanic individuals, seven Caucasians, two Asians and one multiracial person. Post-vaccine blood samples were collected a median of 72 days after the second vaccine dose, ranging from about 12 to 250 days. Each participant got two doses of either the Pfizer-BioNTech BNT162b2 vaccine (n=8) or the Moderna mRNA-1273 vaccine (n=2). The cultures were stimulated with overlapping spike peptide pools from SARS-CoV-2 and from the common cold coronaviruses HCoV-NL63, HCoV-OC43 and HCoV-229E. Points the paper makes about the study in general: The number of convalescent patients in the study was relatively small, and the study did not examine early timepoints following natural infection. Of the vaccine-specific clones found in convalescent patients, nearly all (304 of 307) were mono-reactive for SARS-CoV-2 spike instead of being cross-reactive with common cold coronaviruses. An increase in the median number of SARS-CoV-2-reactive clonotypes from 21 after infection to 38 after vaccination was observed, but the change was not found to be significant. In convalescent patients, a median around 90% of post-vaccine SARS-CoV-2-reactive clones were detected only after vaccination, suggesting vaccine-specific priming.

The meaning of the sample's treatment or condition label: roughly 10-day PBMC culture with coronavirus spike peptide pools or control peptides (ViraFEST assay). The ViraFEST assay was used in the study, in which antigen-specific T cells were expanded with peptide pools and expanded clonotypes were subsequently identified by TCR sequencing. The positive SARS-CoV-2 PCR tests of the convalescent patients were dated from March to December 2020, before the Alpha, Beta and Delta variants emerged in the United States. Each well held around 2 million PBMCs cultured in IMDM containing around 5% human AB serum and roughly 9.7 IU/ml IL-2, with about 10 ug/ml peptide pools added. Half of the culture medium was replaced with fresh IL-2-containing medium on days 3 and 7. After 10 days of culture, CD4+ T cells were isolated by negative selection using the EasySep CD4+ T cell isolation kit. PBMCs were separated from whole blood using Ficoll-Paque Plus gradient centrifugation and then either used fresh or cryopreserved at -140C. In general, triplicate wells were set up for every culture condition.

Libraries were built with PCR. DNA from cultured CD4+ T cells underwent TCR sequencing with the Oncomine TCR Beta short-read assay at the Johns Hopkins FTIC core. The QIAamp micro DNA kit was used to extract genomic DNA from the cultured CD4+ T cells. The Oncomine TCR Beta libraries from cultured CD4+ T cells were pooled using unique dual indexes and then sequenced on an Illumina iSeq 100. The original methods were these. Non-productive sequences were filtered out, and CDR3s that did not start with C, did not end with F or W, or were shorter than 7 amino acids were discarded. Antigen-specific clonotypes were identified using the MANAFEST web application through comparison of peptide-stimulated wells with reference and other culture wells. For a clone to be called positive, the clone needed an FDR below 0.05, an odds ratio above 5, and a productive frequency above 0.1% in at least two of three replicate wells. Cross-reactive clonotypes were defined as significantly expanded in both SARS-CoV-2 spike wells and at least one common cold coronavirus spike condition. Similarity between CDR3 sequences was evaluated in R version 3.6.1 using Levenshtein distances (stringdist) and unrooted phylogenetic trees (ape). The raw public data were reprocessed by TCRdb itself: fastp quality trimming at Q25, MiXCR clonotype calling, in-frame beta chains only. CDR3 protein sequences are deduplicated, and each keeps its most common genes and DNA. The V and J calls were determined by TCRdb, not by the authors. Counted in this sample were about 12,000 distinct CDR3 sequences; 48% of them appeared once. The ten largest clones take up approximately 14% of the sample.

The CDR3 has 16 amino acids, counting the end cysteine and phenylalanine. The retained sequence is limited to the CDR3, 48 bases, with the frame set at the first base. V is trimmed back by 7 bases and J by 7 bases, and the junction contains 16 bases that no gene match accounts for. The germline V gene sets CDR1 to SGHVS and CDR2 to FQNEAQ. What was sequenced was CD4+ T cells from blood, cultured in vitro. This sequence was found in a human donor who had recovered from COVID-19. The rearranged segments are TRBV7-8 and TRBJ2-1; 7 of the junction bases match TRBD2. The sequenced DNA is TGTGCCAGCATCCTCCGAGGGCGGGAGTCGATGAATGAGCAGTTCTTC. Translated, this is CASILRGRESMNEQFF. With the rest looked up from the reference TRBV7-8 and TRBJ2-1 genes rather than sequenced, the full variable domain is GAGVSQSPRYKVAKRGQDVALRCDPISGHVSLFWYQQALGQGPEFLTYFQNEAQLDKSGLPSDRFFAERPEGSVSTLKIQRTQQEDSAVYLCASILRGRESMNEQFFGPGTRLTVL.